The sample holds many counts of the clone carrying this T cell receptor beta chain. Antigen specificity is unknown. RNA transcripts were the template for amplifying TCR beta CDR3 regions. The study used the HTBI primer set for a first-round RT-PCR of the TCR CDR3. In TCRdb, the multiplex PCR reads were re-called with MiXCR into one record per CDR3 protein. Of over 250,000 distinct CDR3 sequences in the sample, approximately 26% were seen once. Germline-derived CDR1 and CDR2 are ENHRY and SYGVKD. Trimming stripped 8 bases from V and 8 bases from J, with 18 bases between. There are 13 residues in the CDR3. The data are from a study of T cells in Graves' hyperthyroidism and ophthalmopathy. Study observations and caveats: Stable hyperthyroidism was separated from ophthalmopathy by a model based on 13 V-J features. The model predicted ophthalmopathy a median approximately 6 months before onset.

The gene calls are TRBV10-3 and TRBJ1-2, with a weak D call TRBD1 (5 bases). The sample consisted of blood. This clonotype was obtained from a man between 40 and 49 years old with Graves' hyperthyroidism that later progressed to Graves' ophthalmopathy. CDR3 in amino acids: CAIFREEQYGYTF. The CDR3 DNA is TGTGCCATCTTCAGGGAGGAGCAGTACGGCTACACCTTC.